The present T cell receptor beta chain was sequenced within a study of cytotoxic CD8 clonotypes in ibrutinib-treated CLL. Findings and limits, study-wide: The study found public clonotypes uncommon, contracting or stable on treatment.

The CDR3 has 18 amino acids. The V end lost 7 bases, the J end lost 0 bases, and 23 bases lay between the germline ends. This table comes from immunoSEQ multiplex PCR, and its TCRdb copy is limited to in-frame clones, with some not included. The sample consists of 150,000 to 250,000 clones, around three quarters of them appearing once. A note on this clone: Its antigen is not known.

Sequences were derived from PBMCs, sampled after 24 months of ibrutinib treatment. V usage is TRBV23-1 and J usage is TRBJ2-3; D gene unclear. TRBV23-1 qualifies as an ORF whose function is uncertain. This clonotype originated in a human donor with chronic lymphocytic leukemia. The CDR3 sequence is CASIGPPAGVTSTDTQYF. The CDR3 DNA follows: TGCGCCAGCATCGGACCCCCCGCAGGAGTCACTAGCACAGATACGCAGTATTTT.